Listed here are 7 T cell receptor beta chains from one sample, sequenced in a study of blood T cell repertoires in COVID-19. The assay was immunoSEQ multiplex PCR, and TCRdb's table has in-frame clones only and misses some. The sample has approximately 210,000 clones, 80% to 90% seen once; the top ten hold 2.2%. Sequencing input: peripheral blood. These receptors came from a man younger than 45 who had recovered from COVID-19.

In this sample, this clone turned up a few times. This chain uses TRBV2 with TRBJ1-2; 8 positions match TRBD1. Germline CDR1 and CDR2: SNHLY and FYNNEI. V lost 6 bases and J lost 3; bases outside the gene matches: 6. The CDR3 has 14 residues. This CDR3 reads CASRETGAYYGYTF. The CDR3 DNA follows: TGTGCCAGCAGGGAGACAGGGGCCTACTATGGCTACACCTTC.

This chain connects TRBV9 to TRBJ1-2; TRBD1 matches at 7 bases. The germline V gene has CDR1 SGDLS and CDR2 YYNGEE. With 2 bases clipped from V and 2 bases from J, the junction kept 3 bases outside the gene matches. This CDR3 spans 14 amino acids. The CDR3: CASSVSGGNYGYTF. In nucleotides, the CDR3 is TGTGCCAGCAGCGTTTCAGGGGGAAACTATGGCTACACCTTC.

The chain couples TRBV27 to TRBJ1-4, with 9 bases identical to TRBD1. V lost 7 bases to trimming and J lost 6 bases; unmatched junction nucleotides: 3. CDR1 and CDR2 from the germline V gene are MNHEY and SMNVEV (reference sequence). The CDR3 totals 13 residues. The CDR3 spells CASTRTGDEKLFF. The CDR3, as DNA: TGTGCCAGCACTCGGACAGGGGATGAAAAACTGTTTTTT.

The chain has TRBV27 and TRBJ2-1; 9 bases align to TRBD2. The CDR3 is 17 residues long. J was trimmed by 2 bases and V by 3 bases; bases with no gene match: 8. The germline CDR1 and CDR2 sequences are MNHEY and SMNVEV (reference sequence). CDR3: CASSLAFRTSAYNEQFF. CDR3 sequence (DNA): TGTGCCAGCAGTTTGGCCTTCCGGACTAGCGCCTACAATGAGCAGTTCTTC.

This clone was seen only once. This chain uses TRBV27 with TRBJ1-1; D gene unclear. Germline V lookup: CDR1 MNHEY, CDR2 SMNVEV (reference sequence). The CDR3 totals 13 residues. V lost 3 bases to trimming and J lost 2 bases, with 7 bases between them. The CDR3 DNA reads as TGTGCCAGCAGTTTGGGCCCTAACACTGAAGCTTTCTTT. It is translated as CASSLGPNTEAFF.

This rearrangement joins TRBV30 to TRBJ1-5; 7 nucleotides line up with TRBD1. The CDR3 has 14 amino acids. Per the germline V gene, CDR1 is GTSNPN and CDR2 is SVGIG (reference sequence). Losses at the gene ends were 0 bases for V and 6 bases for J; bases not matched to a gene: 5. The CDR3 coding sequence is TGTGCCTGGAGTGTCGAGACAGGGTCTCAGCCCCAGCATTTT. Protein sequence: CAWSVETGSQPQHF. The variable domain in full, completed from reference TRBV30 and TRBJ1-5, reads SQTIHQWPATLVQPVGSPLSLECTVEGTSNPNLYWYRQAAGRGLQLLFYSVGIGQISSEVPQNLSASRPQDRQFILSSKKLLLSDSGFYLCAWSVETGSQPQHFGDGTRLSIL.

The chain recombines TRBV3-1 (or the pseudogene TRBV3-2) with TRBJ2-5; tentatively, D is TRBD2 (6 bases). V dropped 1 base and J dropped 4 bases, with 13 bases sitting between them. This CDR3 is built from 15 residues. Per germline, CDR1 LGHDT and CDR2 YNNKEL (reference sequence). The CDR3 is CASSQVNRGGETQYF. The CDR3 DNA is TGTGCCAGCAGCCAAGTTAACCGGGGAGGAGAGACCCAGTACTTC.